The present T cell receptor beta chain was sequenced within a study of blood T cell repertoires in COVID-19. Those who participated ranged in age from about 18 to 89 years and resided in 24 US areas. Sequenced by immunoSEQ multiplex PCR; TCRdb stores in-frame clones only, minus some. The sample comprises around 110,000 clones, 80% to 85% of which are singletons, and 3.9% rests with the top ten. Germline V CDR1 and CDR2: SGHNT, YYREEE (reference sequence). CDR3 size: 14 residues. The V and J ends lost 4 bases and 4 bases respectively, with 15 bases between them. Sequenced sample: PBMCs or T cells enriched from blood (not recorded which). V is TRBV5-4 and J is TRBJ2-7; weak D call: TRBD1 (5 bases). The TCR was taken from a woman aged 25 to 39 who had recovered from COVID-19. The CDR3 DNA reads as TGTGCCAGCAGCCCCGCAGGGAAGTCATACGAGCAGTACTTC. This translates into CASSPAGKSYEQYF.